The clone carrying this TCR beta chain was seen only a few times. What it recognizes is unknown. This CDR3 region has 16 residues. Germline V CDR1 and CDR2: SGDLS, YYNGEE. With V trimmed by 4 bases and J by 10 bases, 14 bases remained unmatched. This record comes from a study of early T cells in non-severe SARS-CoV-2 infection. At the level of the study: From unsorted whole blood, bulk RNA was sequenced, and the chains remained unpaired. Overall study results and limits: Matching results from VDJdb favored anti-spike CD8 responses, leaving private and CD4 specificities undetected.

Individual cDNA molecules were tagged with unique molecular identifiers, the study reported. TCRdb called the 5' RACE reads again in MiXCR, with one record for every CDR3 protein. The sample records about 42,000 distinct CDR3 sequences, around 7% being singletons. This chain joins TRBV9 and TRBJ1-6, with TRBD1 matching over 7 bases. The TCR sequence derives from an adult who was a healthcare worker with PCR-confirmed SARS-CoV-2 infection or an uninfected control (not recorded which). The sequenced sample was whole blood. CDR3 sequence reads: CASSPSLARQGSPLHF. Here the CDR3 DNA reads TGTGCCAGCAGCCCCTCATTAGCTCGACAGGGCTCACCCCTCCACTTT.